The sequence of this T cell receptor (beta chain) was determined in a study of PD-1 blockade in classical Hodgkin lymphoma. Clones were read by immunoSEQ multiplex PCR, and TCRdb kept only the in-frame ones, dropping some. The sample yields 20,000 to 25,000 clones, approximately 80% seen once. V was shortened by 4 bases and J by 3 bases, with 18 bases between the two germline ends. The CDR3 consists of 16 residues. Germline CDR1 and CDR2: MNHEY and SMNVEV (reference sequence). Exposure to brentuximab vedotin varied, and each patient had relapsed following autologous stem cell transplantation. Sequences were derived from peripheral blood mononuclear cells (PBMCs), sampled before the second cycle of nivolumab. The receptor comes from a human donor with classical Hodgkin lymphoma. V usage is TRBV27 and J usage is TRBJ2-5; TRBD1 or TRBD2 may be the D gene (6 bases each). The CDR3 spells CASSYIGRGGKETQYF. CDR3 coding DNA: TGTGCCAGCAGTTATATTGGCAGGGGAGGTAAAGAGACCCAGTACTTC.